This T cell receptor beta chain was sequenced during a study of neurological immune-mediated disorders. TCRdb reanalysed the 5' RACE reads using MiXCR and keeps one entry per CDR3 protein. In the table there are approximately 70,000 distinct CDR3 sequences, 10% of which are singletons. Overall study findings and caveats: HTLV-1-associated myelopathy ranked highest for TCR clonal expansion and multiple sclerosis lowest, beneath healthy controls. The expanded clones of different subjects shared no CDR3 amino acid sequences (suggesting private repertoires in all groups).

This clonotype appeared a few times. Antigen: not known. CDR1 and CDR2 (germline): SGHAT, FQNNGV. The CDR3 consists of 14 residues. V was pared by 0 bases and J by 5 bases, with 10 bases between. As for time point: longitudinal time-point 1 (baseline). Sequenced sample: PBMCs. The receptor was isolated from a man aged 25-45 years in good health. The V gene is TRBV11-2, the J gene TRBJ2-5, with D hard to call. DNA for the CDR3: TGTGCCAGCAGCTTAGAGTGGGTGCCCGAGACCCAGTACTTC. Translation gives CASSLEWVPETQYF.